This T cell receptor (beta chain) was retrieved from a study of blood T cell repertoires in COVID-19. Study in general: COVID-19 samples, acute and convalescent, were from the United States, Italy and Spain.

This clone was recorded once. TCRdb's table, derived via immunoSEQ multiplex PCR, lists solely in-frame clones and lacks some. The sample holds fewer than 130,000 clones; 70% to 90% are singletons and the top ten take around 4.9%. This receptor was taken from a human donor in a cohort sampled during active COVID-19. The sample was peripheral blood.

CDR3 protein: CASRTYETSIYF. In DNA, the CDR3 is TGTGCCAGCCGAACTTATGAGACTTCCATATATTTT. The chain links TRBV6-6 to TRBJ1-3; no clear D. This CDR3 has 12 amino acids. Germline V gene sequence: CDR1 MNHNY, CDR2 SVGAGI (reference sequence). Trimming took off 8 bases at V and 11 bases at J, with 16 bases between the two ends.